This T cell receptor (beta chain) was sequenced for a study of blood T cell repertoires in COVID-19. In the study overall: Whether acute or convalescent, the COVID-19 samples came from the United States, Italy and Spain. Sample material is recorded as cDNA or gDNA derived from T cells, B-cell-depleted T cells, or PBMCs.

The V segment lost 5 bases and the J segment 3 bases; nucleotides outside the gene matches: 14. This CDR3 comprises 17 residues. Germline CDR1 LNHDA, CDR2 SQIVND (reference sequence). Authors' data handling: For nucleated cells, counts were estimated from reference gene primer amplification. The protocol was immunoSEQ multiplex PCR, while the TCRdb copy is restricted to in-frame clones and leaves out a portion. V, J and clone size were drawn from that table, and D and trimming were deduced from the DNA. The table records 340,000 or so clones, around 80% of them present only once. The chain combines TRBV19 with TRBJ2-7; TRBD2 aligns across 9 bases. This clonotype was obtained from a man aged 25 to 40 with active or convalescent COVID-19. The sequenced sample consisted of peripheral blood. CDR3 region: CASSSQLELAGIYEQYF. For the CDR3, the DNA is TGTGCCAGTAGTTCGCAACTCGAGCTAGCGGGGATCTACGAGCAGTACTTC.